These T cell receptor beta chains were read from a single sample in a study of T cell responses to AZD1222 COVID-19 vaccine. The method was immunoSEQ multiplex PCR; TCRdb's version includes in-frame clones alone and lacks a portion of them. This table holds some 130,000 clones, about 87% found once. The sequences come from peripheral blood, collected on day 0 of AZD1222 vaccination. These receptors all come from an adult in good health. Each CDR3 is given with its conserved first and last residue. The D gene is left open where the match is weak. Size is omitted from some rows. Given values are once, few, many or a class for expanded clones.

J: TRBJ2-3
D: TRBD2
size: .
V: TRBV6-4
CDR3: CASSVSGVTDTQYF
DNA: TGTGCCAGCAGCGTTAGCGGGGTAACAGATACGCAGTATTTT

J: TRBJ1-2
D: .
size: .
V: TRBV27
CDR3: CASSTGTTWGYGYTF
DNA: TGTGCCAGCAGTACCGGGACGACTTGGGGCTATGGCTACACCTTC

J: TRBJ1-4
D: .
size: .
V: TRBV6-5
CDR3: CASSYNPGGEKLFF
DNA: TGTGCCAGCAGTTACAACCCGGGGGGTGAAAAACTGTTTTTT

J: TRBJ2-7
D: TRBD1
size: .
V: TRBV27
CDR3: CASSPRGTGVFREQYF
DNA: TGTGCCAGCAGTCCACGAGGGACAGGGGTGTTTCGCGAGCAGTACTTC

J: TRBJ2-7
D: .
size: once
V: TRBV5-4
CDR3: CASSLGYEQYF
DNA: TGTGCCAGCAGCTTGGGCTACGAGCAGTACTTC

J: TRBJ1-6
D: TRBD1
size: .
V: TRBV27
CDR3: CASSARQGATNSPLHF
DNA: TGTGCCAGCAGTGCAAGACAGGGGGCTACCAATTCACCCCTCCACTTT

J: TRBJ1-2
D: .
size: .
V: TRBV6-5
CDR3: CASTQVDGPYGYTF
DNA: TGTGCCAGCACCCAAGTGGACGGGCCGTATGGCTACACCTTC

J: TRBJ1-4
D: .
size: .
V: TRBV6-5
CDR3: CASSTQTTNEKLFF
DNA: TGTGCCAGCAGTACCCAGACAACTAATGAAAAACTGTTTTTT

J: TRBJ2-1
D: .
size: .
V: TRBV29-1
CDR3: CSVEVRPAPYNEQFF
DNA: TGCAGCGTTGAAGTGAGGCCTGCTCCCTACAATGAGCAGTTCTTC

J: TRBJ2-7
D: .
size: .
V: TRBV20-1
CDR3: CSARAAVGQYF
DNA: TGCAGTGCAAGAGCGGCAGTCGGGCAGTACTTC

J: TRBJ1-2
D: .
size: .
V: TRBV12-3/TRBV12-4
CDR3: CASSIEAVYGYTF
DNA: TGTGCCAGCAGTATTGAAGCAGTCTATGGCTACACCTTC

J: TRBJ2-7
D: .
size: few
V: TRBV5-1
CDR3: CASSTQGPIGQYF
DNA: TGCGCCAGCAGCACACAAGGGCCAATAGGGCAGTACTTC

J: TRBJ2-1
D: TRBD2
size: .
V: TRBV13
CDR3: CASSLGGAPWEQFF
DNA: TGTGCCAGCAGCCTCGGGGGGGCCCCATGGGAGCAGTTCTTC

J: TRBJ2-5
D: .
size: .
V: TRBV7-9
CDR3: CASSITTNPTDRETQYF
DNA: TGTGCCAGCAGCATAACTACTAACCCGACGGATAGGGAGACCCAGTACTTC

J: TRBJ2-6
D: .
size: .
V: TRBV6-5
CDR3: CASSYASGANVLTF
DNA: TGTGCCAGCAGTTACGCATCTGGGGCCAACGTCCTGACTTTC

J: TRBJ1-1
D: .
size: .
V: TRBV29-1
CDR3: CSVESMGRAFF
DNA: TGCAGCGTTGAATCGATGGGACGGGCTTTCTTT

J: TRBJ2-5
D: TRBD2
size: .
V: TRBV15
CDR3: CATSRELAGVAETQYF
DNA: TGTGCCACCAGCAGGGAGTTAGCGGGAGTCGCTGAGACCCAGTACTTC

J: TRBJ1-3
D: TRBD1
size: .
V: TRBV19
CDR3: CASSIEMRTGSGNTIYF
DNA: TGTGCCAGTAGTATAGAGATGAGGACAGGCTCTGGAAACACCATATATTTT

J: TRBJ1-5
D: .
size: .
V: TRBV7-2
CDR3: CASSSVGTNQPQHF
DNA: TGTGCCAGCAGCTCCGTCGGGACAAATCAGCCCCAGCATTTT

J: TRBJ1-4
D: .
size: .
V: TRBV27
CDR3: CASSFQGRSRGEKLFF
DNA: TGTGCCAGCAGTTTCCAGGGGAGGAGTCGGGGTGAAAAACTGTTTTTT

J: TRBJ2-2
D: TRBD2
size: few
V: TRBV18
CDR3: CASSPSSGRITGELFF
DNA: TGTGCCAGCTCACCTTCAAGCGGGAGGATCACCGGGGAGCTGTTTTTT

J: TRBJ2-7
D: .
size: .
V: TRBV27
CDR3: CASSLRVQGIDEQYF
DNA: TGTGCCAGCAGTTTACGGGTACAGGGTATCGACGAGCAGTACTTC

J: TRBJ2-3
D: TRBD1
size: .
V: TRBV5-1
CDR3: CASSLFPGQGAFGTDTQYF
DNA: TGCGCCAGCAGCTTGTTTCCGGGACAGGGGGCATTTGGGACAGATACGCAGTATTTT

J: TRBJ1-5
D: .
size: .
V: TRBV3-1/TRBV3-2
CDR3: CASSLYSNQPQHF
DNA: TGTGCCAGCAGCCTATATAGCAATCAGCCCCAGCATTTT

J: TRBJ1-1
D: .
size: .
V: TRBV29-1
CDR3: CSVDPRGTEAFF
DNA: TGCAGCGTTGACCCACGCGGCACTGAAGCTTTCTTT

J: TRBJ2-7
D: TRBD1
size: once
V: TRBV27
CDR3: CASSLGQGSYEQYF
DNA: TGTGCCAGCAGTTTGGGACAGGGATCCTACGAGCAGTACTTC

J: TRBJ1-3
D: .
size: once
V: TRBV28
CDR3: CASTPHRAGPNSGNTIYF
DNA: TGTGCCAGCACCCCCCATCGAGCAGGGCCAAACTCTGGAAACACCATATATTTT

J: TRBJ2-2
D: TRBD2
size: .
V: TRBV28
CDR3: CASSPVTGGLAGGTGELFF
DNA: TGTGCCAGCAGTCCTGTTACAGGAGGACTAGCGGGAGGCACCGGGGAGCTGTTTTTT

J: TRBJ2-5
D: TRBD2
size: .
V: TRBV6-1
CDR3: CASSEVTSGRKTQYF
DNA: TGTGCCAGCAGTGAAGTGACTAGCGGGAGAAAGACCCAGTACTTC

J: TRBJ1-3
D: .
size: .
V: TRBV3-1/TRBV3-2
CDR3: CASSQQDRSGNTIYF
DNA: TGTGCCAGCAGCCAACAGGACCGCTCTGGAAACACCATATATTTT

J: TRBJ1-1
D: .
size: .
V: TRBV14
CDR3: CASSQYGISGLSTNTEAFF
DNA: TGTGCCAGCAGCCAATACGGTATCTCTGGGTTAAGTACGAACACTGAAGCTTTCTTT

J: TRBJ2-5
D: TRBD2
size: .
V: TRBV5-5
CDR3: CASSFFGGGAFQETQYF
DNA: TGTGCCAGCAGCTTCTTCGGGGGAGGGGCGTTCCAAGAGACCCAGTACTTC

J: TRBJ1-3
D: .
size: .
V: TRBV3-1/TRBV3-2
CDR3: CASSQASRNTIYF
DNA: TGTGCCAGCAGCCAAGCTTCAAGAAACACCATATATTTT

J: TRBJ2-5
D: TRBD1
size: once
V: TRBV12-3/TRBV12-4
CDR3: CASSGQGRETQYF
DNA: TGTGCCAGCAGCGGACAGGGTCGAGAGACCCAGTACTTC

J: TRBJ2-5
D: TRBD1
size: .
V: TRBV7-2
CDR3: CASSRGQGRQETQYF
DNA: TGTGCCAGCAGCCGGGGACAGGGTCGCCAAGAGACCCAGTACTTC

J: TRBJ2-1
D: .
size: once
V: TRBV19
CDR3: CASTERSYNEQFF
DNA: TGTGCCAGTACAGAACGCTCCTACAATGAGCAGTTCTTC

J: TRBJ1-6
D: .
size: .
V: TRBV7-2
CDR3: CASSLGSAGVGSPLHF
DNA: TGTGCCAGCAGCTTAGGATCCGCAGGGGTGGGCTCACCCCTCCACTTT

J: TRBJ2-2
D: TRBD2
size: .
V: TRBV3-1/TRBV3-2
CDR3: CASTRVSGGDNGELFF
DNA: TGTGCCAGCACCCGGGTTAGCGGGGGGGATAACGGGGAGCTGTTTTTT

J: TRBJ1-4
D: TRBD1
size: once
V: TRBV2
CDR3: CASSRGTGNEKLFF
DNA: TGTGCCAGCAGTCGCGGGACAGGGAATGAAAAACTGTTTTTT

J: TRBJ2-7
D: .
size: .
V: TRBV6-5
CDR3: CASRPLSFEQYF
DNA: TGTGCCAGCAGGCCCTTGTCTTTCGAGCAGTACTTC

J: TRBJ1-1
D: .
size: .
V: TRBV7-9
CDR3: CASNGRTLNTEAFF
DNA: TGTGCCAGCAACGGACGGACCCTGAACACTGAAGCTTTCTTT

J: TRBJ1-1
D: .
size: .
V: TRBV6-5
CDR3: CASIEGGGVTEAFF
DNA: TGTGCCAGCATCGAAGGGGGGGGCGTCACTGAAGCTTTCTTT

J: TRBJ2-1
D: .
size: .
V: TRBV7-9
CDR3: CASSLANYVNEQFF
DNA: TGTGCCAGCAGCTTAGCGAACTACGTGAATGAGCAGTTCTTC

J: TRBJ2-7
D: TRBD2
size: .
V: TRBV5-4
CDR3: CASSLGLAGGPLDEQYF
DNA: TGTGCCAGCAGCTTGGGACTAGCGGGAGGGCCTCTCGACGAGCAGTACTTC

J: TRBJ2-1
D: TRBD2
size: .
V: TRBV19
CDR3: CASKREDGKNEQFF
DNA: TGTGCCAGTAAACGGGAGGACGGTAAAAATGAGCAGTTCTTC